This note documents a single T cell receptor (beta chain) sequence. This entry belongs to a study of T cells in Graves' hyperthyroidism and ophthalmopathy. The V segment lost 3 bases and the J segment 1 base; nucleotides outside the gene matches: 6. The CDR3 extends over 18 amino acids. Germline V lookup: CDR1 SGHKS, CDR2 YYEKEE (reference sequence). It was RNA transcripts that yielded the amplified TCR beta CDR3 regions. TCR CDR3 regions were first amplified by RT-PCR with HTBI primers. TCRdb re-called the multiplex PCR reads with MiXCR, one entry per CDR3 protein. The table records some 300,000 distinct CDR3 sequences, roughly 15% of them present only once.

The chain joins TRBV5-5 to TRBJ2-6, with 11 nucleotides matching TRBD1. The sample taken for sequencing was blood. The TCR was taken from a woman between 25 and 40 years old with Graves' hyperthyroidism that later progressed to Graves' ophthalmopathy. The CDR3 loop is CASSYRDRGMSGANVLTF. CDR3 nucleotide sequence: TGTGCCAGCAGCTACCGGGACAGGGGGATGTCTGGGGCCAACGTCCTGACTTTC.